The 11 T cell receptor beta chains below all came from one sample that was sequenced in a study of blood T cell repertoires in COVID-19. Clones were sequenced by immunoSEQ multiplex PCR, and TCRdb holds only the in-frame ones, with some missing. The table has a few hundred thousand clones, around 84% seen once. The sequencing sample was made of PBMCs or T cells enriched from blood (not recorded which). The receptors were sampled from a woman aged 45-59 years who had been exposed to COVID-19.

Worth noting for this clone: Different DNA sequences within this sample yield the same CDR3. J is TRBJ1-1 and V is TRBV12-3 or TRBV12-4, with D possibly TRBD1 on 6 matching bases. The CDR3 has 12 amino acids. Trimming stripped 3 bases from V and 9 bases from J, with 11 bases between. The CDR3 here is CASSLGAGKAFF. CDR3 nucleotides: TGTGCCAGCAGTTTGGGGGCGGGTAAAGCTTTCTTT.

This clone was picked up a small number of times. In DNA, the CDR3 is TGTGCCAGCAGCTTTAGGGGTACCTCCTACGAGCAGTACTTC. Translating it yields CASSFRGTSYEQYF. The V and J genes are TRBV7-2 and TRBJ2-7; tentatively, D is TRBD1 (5 bases). Germline CDR1 is SGHTA and CDR2 is FQGNSA. The CDR3 totals 14 residues. V lost 3 bases and J lost 0, with 9 bases in between.

Comment on this clone: This sample includes further DNA sequences coding for the same CDR3. This sequence joins TRBV28 and TRBJ2-3; perhaps TRBD2 as D (6 bases). V lost 3 bases and J 1 base, leaving 8 bases between the germline ends. This CDR3 region has 14 residues. Per germline, CDR1 MDHEN and CDR2 SYDVKM. CDR3 amino acids: CASSLGGGTDTQYF. The CDR3 nucleotides read TGTGCCAGCAGTTTGGGAGGTGGCACAGATACGCAGTATTTT.

The chain combines TRBV4-3 with TRBJ1-1; maybe TRBD1 (6 bases). Trimming pared 4 bases from V and 0 bases from J, leaving 12 bases between. The CDR3 is 15 amino acids. Germline lookup yields CDR1 LGHNA and CDR2 YSLEER. The CDR3: CASSLRTEMNTEAFF. The CDR3 nucleotides are TGCGCCAGCAGCCTCCGGACAGAAATGAACACTGAAGCTTTCTTT.

The chain employs TRBV5-1 and TRBJ2-7; possible D gene TRBD1, 6 bases. The CDR3 spans 12 residues. Per germline, CDR1 SGHRS and CDR2 YFSETQ. Trimming removed 2 bases from V and 7 bases from J, with 10 bases in between. The CDR3 loop reads CASSFSGEEQYF. As DNA, the CDR3 is TGCGCCAGCAGCTTTTCAGGGGAAGAGCAGTACTTC.

The V and J genes are TRBV4-2 and TRBJ1-1; 7 bases fit TRBD1. Germline-derived CDR1 and CDR2 are LGHNA and YNFKEQ. CDR3 length: 16 amino acids. With V trimmed by 0 bases and J by 1 base, 5 bases remained unmatched. Here the CDR3 DNA reads TGTGCCAGCAGCCAAGATAGGGGACAGCAGAACACTGAAGCTTTCTTT. This encodes CASSQDRGQQNTEAFF.

This clone appeared a few times. The genes are TRBV5-3 and TRBJ2-5, with 13 bases fitting TRBD2. TRBV5-3 is treated as an ORF (open reading frame) with a function not yet certain. The CDR3 loop spans 15 amino acids. Trimming at V came to 7 bases and at J to 7 bases, leaving 10 bases not matched to a gene. CDR3 region: CARGSGLAGVGTQYF. The CDR3, as DNA: TGTGCCAGAGGCTCCGGACTAGCGGGGGTGGGGACCCAGTACTTC.

This clone was seen once. The rearrangement links TRBV19 to TRBJ1-5, with D possibly matching TRBD1 (5 bases). V was cut by 5 bases and J by 2 bases, with 10 bases left in between. This CDR3 spans 14 amino acids. Germline V gene lookup returns CDR1 LNHDA and CDR2 SQIVND (reference sequence). The CDR3 DNA reads as TGTGCCAGTAGTTCACAGACAGGCAATCAGCCCCAGCATTTT. Amino acids: CASSSQTGNQPQHF. The full variable domain, with the rest looked up from reference TRBV19 and TRBJ1-5, is DGGITQSPKYLFRKEGQNVTLSCEQNLNHDAMYWYRQDPGQGLRLIYYSQIVNDFQKGDIAEGYSVSREKKESFPLTVTSAQKNPTAFYLCASSSQTGNQPQHFGDGTRLSIL.

This sequence joins TRBV6-1 and TRBJ1-6; 9 bases are shared with TRBD1. Germline V CDR1 and CDR2: MNHNS, SASEGT. The CDR3 spans 16 residues. The trim removed 2 bases at V and 9 bases at J, leaving 8 bases unmatched. The CDR3, as DNA: TGTGCCAGCAGTGAAAGTCGGGACAGGGTTAGTTCACCCCTCCACTTT. Its translation is CASSESRDRVSSPLHF.

The table lists this clone with a few counts. The CDR3 bases are TGTGCCAGCAGTTTATCGGGCAGGGCCTACAATGAGCAGTTCTTC. Translated, it gives CASSLSGRAYNEQFF. V is TRBV28 and J is TRBJ2-1, with a possible D match to TRBD1 (5 bases). This CDR3 is 15 amino acids long. CDR1 is MDHEN, CDR2 SYDVKM, per germline. The V gene lost 1 base and the J gene lost 2 bases, with 9 bases spanning the gap.

Remarks on this clone: One end of the junction does not line up with germline, which may come from a read error. This sequence joins TRBV5-6 and TRBJ1-6; D unresolved. Looked up from germline, CDR1 is SGHDT and CDR2 is YYEEEE. The CDR3 totals 14 residues. The CDR3 DNA sequence: TGTGCCAGCAGCTCGCCGGGAGATAATTCGCCCCTCCACTTT. It is translated as CASSSPGDNSPLHF.